This paragraph reports one T cell receptor (beta chain). This clonotype has at least ten counts. Its antigen remains undetermined. Per-base qualities were not stored, and no clone one base away is much larger. The study was a case-control design nested within a healthcare worker cohort in London, UK, with weekly nasopharyngeal swab PCR tests and blood sampling. Healthcare workers were recruited during the week of the UK lockdown, between 23 and 31 March 2020, and followed weekly for up to 16 weeks. Library method: 5' RACE. TCRdb lists the instrument as NextSeq 500. Unique molecular identifiers were attached to individual cDNA molecules in the TCR library protocol so that sequencing error and PCR bias could be corrected. Sequencing covered both TCR alpha and beta chains, and within each sample the abundances of alpha and beta sequences were tightly co-correlated. The paper's processing steps were these. Decombinator V4 was used to perform V gene, J gene and CDR3 annotation of TCR sequences. Expanded TCRs were defined as changing significantly between any two time points under a Poisson model with p below 0.0001. TCR abundances were normalised to the total number of TCRs sequenced in each sample and reported as counts per million. TRAV1-2 paired with TRAJ12, TRAJ20 or TRAJ33 defined MAIT TCRs, while TRAV10 paired with TRAJ18 defined iNKT TCRs. VDJdb, accessed 1 November 2021, was searched for CMV, EBV and SARS-CoV-2 annotated TCRs, excluding TCRs annotated for multiple antigens. The public reads were reprocessed in TCRdb via fastp at Q25 and MiXCR, keeping in-frame beta chains. CDR3 protein duplicates are merged, each entry listing the most common genes and DNA. The V and J calls were not made by the authors but by TCRdb's processing. Across this sample there are roughly 45,000 distinct CDR3 sequences, with 12% seen only once. The ten largest make up 9.1% of the sample.

Including cysteine and phenylalanine, the CDR3 has 14 amino acids. Just CDR3 DNA is preserved here, 42 bases in frame from base 1. V drops 6 bases and J drops 3 bases, leaving 14 bases in between. The source of the sample is a study of early T cells in non-severe SARS-CoV-2 infection (dated by TCRdb to the early 2020s). For context, the study as a whole: Because TCR sequencing was done on bulk RNA from unsorted whole blood, the alpha and beta chains could not be paired.

Points the paper makes about the study in general: VDJdb matching was skewed toward anti-spike CD8 responses and likely underestimated virus-specific expansions by missing private and CD4 specificities.

This clonotype was obtained from an adult who was a healthcare worker with PCR-confirmed SARS-CoV-2 infection or an uninfected control (not recorded which). Material: whole blood. Rearrangement joined TRBV12-3 or TRBV12-4 to TRBJ1-1, and TRBD1 may be the D gene, going by 6 matching bases. The DNA sequence follows: TGTGCCAGCAGGAAATACAGGGTAGACACTGAAGCTTTCTTT. It translates to CASRKYRVDTEAFF.